The 20 T cell receptor beta chains listed next were all sequenced from one sample in a study of T cell changes during pregnancy in multiple sclerosis. Only in-frame clones appear in the TCRdb table, and some are missing; sequencing was by immunoSEQ multiplex PCR. The sample lists some 100,000 clones; almost 95% were seen once. The sample was peripheral blood, taken before pregnancy. These receptors all come from a female donor with multiple sclerosis, enrolled in a pregnancy study.

This rearrangement joins TRBV15 to TRBJ2-7, with TRBD2 identical over 11 bases. Germline assignment: CDR1 LNHNV and CDR2 YYDKDF (reference sequence). The CDR3 is 14 residues long. J lost 5 bases, V lost 2 bases, and 2 bases had no gene match. The CDR3 region has the DNA TGTGCCACCAGCAGACTAGCGGGAGGCCACGAGCAGTACTTC. This translates into CATSRLAGGHEQYF.

The chain combines TRBV6-5 with TRBJ2-7, with 7 bases lining up with TRBD1. Germline V lookup: CDR1 MNHEY, CDR2 SVGAGI. This CDR3 comprises 13 residues. The J segment lost 1 base and the V segment lost 6 bases, leaving 3 bases of the junction unmatched. The chain's CDR3 is CASRQGQSYEQYF. The CDR3 DNA reads as TGTGCCAGCAGACAGGGACAGTCCTACGAGCAGTACTTC.

The genes are TRBV30 and TRBJ1-5; 11 positions match TRBD1. Trimming at V came to 5 bases and at J to 6 bases, leaving 6 bases not matched to a gene. This CDR3 spans 14 amino acids. From germline, CDR1 is GTSNPN and CDR2 SVGIG (reference sequence). The CDR3 loop reads CAWDTGTGGQPQHF. The CDR3 region has the DNA TGTGCCTGGGATACCGGGACAGGGGGTCAGCCCCAGCATTTT.

This chain links TRBV5-1 with TRBJ2-3; 9 positions match TRBD1. The length of the CDR3 is 16 residues. The V gene end was trimmed by 0 bases and the J gene end by 2 bases; junction bases not matched to a gene: 4. CDR1 is SGHRS and CDR2 is YFSETQ in the germline V gene. CDR3 residues: CASSLGQGGLTDTQYF. Written as DNA, the CDR3 is TGCGCCAGCAGCTTGGGACAGGGGGGTCTCACAGATACGCAGTATTTT.

The V and J genes are TRBV7-2 and TRBJ1-1; D unclear. The CDR3 spans 13 residues. The germline gives CDR1 SGHTA, CDR2 FQGNSA. V gave up 7 bases and J gave up 7 bases, with 16 bases separating them. CDR3 in DNA: TGTGCCAGCACCAATTTTGCGGGGAGTGAAGCTTTCTTT. The encoded protein is CASTNFAGSEAFF.

For the CDR3, the DNA is TGTGCCAGCAGCTTGGCATTTAGCACAGATACGCAGTATTTT. Its translation: CASSLAFSTDTQYF. The chain combines TRBV5-8 with TRBJ2-3; D is ambiguous. With 0 bases removed from V and 0 bases from J, the gap between germline ends came to 5 bases. In germline, CDR1 is SGHTS, CDR2 YDEGEE. CDR3 length: 14 amino acids.

This chain connects TRBV2 to TRBJ2-1, with 7 bases identical to TRBD2. The CDR3 contains 14 residues. The V gene end was trimmed by 7 bases and the J gene end by 1 base; junction bases not matched to a gene: 4. Per the germline V gene, CDR1 is SNHLY and CDR2 is FYNNEI. This CDR3 reads CASTLAVSYNEQFF. As DNA, the CDR3 is TGTGCCAGCACGCTAGCGGTATCCTACAATGAGCAGTTCTTC. Based on the CDR3 plus reference TRBV2 and TRBJ2-1, the full variable domain is EPEVTQTPSHQVTQMGQEVILRCVPISNHLYFYWYRQILGQKVEFLVSFYNNEISEKSEIFDDQFSVERPDGSNFTLKIRSTKLEDSAMYFCASTLAVSYNEQFFGPGTRLTVL.

The chain recombines TRBV27 with TRBJ2-1, with D tentatively TRBD2 (6 bases). This CDR3 is 15 amino acids long. The V end was cut by 1 base, the J end by 2 bases, with 9 bases between. Per the germline V gene, CDR1 is MNHEY and CDR2 is SMNVEV (reference sequence). The chain's CDR3 is CASSLYSGAYNEQFF. The CDR3 bases are TGTGCCAGCAGTTTATATAGCGGAGCCTACAATGAGCAGTTCTTC.

The chain couples TRBV30 to TRBJ1-2; 7 nucleotides line up with TRBD1. Germline assignment: CDR1 GTSNPN and CDR2 SVGIG (reference sequence). J was trimmed by 4 bases and V by 4 bases; bases with no gene match: 12. The CDR3 is 15 residues long. In DNA, the CDR3 is TGTGCCTGGAACAAAGGACAGGCAAACACCTATGGCTACACCTTC. It codes for CAWNKGQANTYGYTF.

DNA for the CDR3: TGTGCCAGCAGCCAAGCGACCGGGACTACCGACAATGAGCAGTTCTTC. Its translation is CASSQATGTTDNEQFF. The rearrangement links TRBV4-2 to TRBJ2-1; 7 bases are a match to TRBD2. The CDR3 has 16 residues. Looked up from germline, CDR1 is LGHNA and CDR2 is YNFKEQ. V dropped 1 base and J dropped 5; count of bases not matched to a gene: 8.

This clone has a single count. The chain couples TRBV27 to TRBJ1-5, with D unresolved. There are 13 residues in the CDR3. V was pared by 4 bases and J by 1 base, with 5 bases between. Per the germline V gene, CDR1 is MNHEY and CDR2 is SMNVEV (reference sequence). CDR3 bases: TGTGCCAGCAGTTACAGCAGCAATCAGCCCCAGCATTTT. Residues: CASSYSSNQPQHF.

CDR3: CASSFDQRAEQYF. Written as DNA, the CDR3 is TGTGCCAGCAGCTTTGACCAGCGGGCCGAGCAGTACTTC. This chain joins TRBV7-6 and TRBJ2-7, with D perhaps matching TRBD2 (6 bases). Germline V gives CDR1 SGHVS, CDR2 FNYEAQ. Trimming stripped 3 bases from V and 6 bases from J, with 12 bases between. The CDR3 has 13 residues. Together with reference TRBV7-6 and TRBJ2-7, the CDR3 gives the full variable domain: GAGVSQSPRYKVTKRGQDVALRCDPISGHVSLYWYRQALGQGPEFLTYFNYEAQQDKSGLPNDRFSAERPEGSISTLTIQRTEQRDSAMYRCASSFDQRAEQYFGPGTRLTVT.

The chain couples TRBV10-3 to TRBJ2-7; 7 bases fit TRBD1. After removal of 4 bases from V and 0 bases from J, the junction contained 6 bases not matched to a gene. The germline V gene encodes CDR1 ENHRY and CDR2 SYGVKD. This CDR3 spans 15 amino acids. In DNA, the CDR3 is TGTGCCATCAGTGTCCAACAGGGGAGCTCCTACGAGCAGTACTTC. This sequence encodes CAISVQQGSSYEQYF.

The rearrangement links TRBV13 to TRBJ2-7; TRBD2 agrees at 14 bases. Germline CDR1 reads PRHDT; CDR2 reads FYEKMQ (reference sequence). The V gene end was trimmed by 6 bases and the J gene end by 0 bases; junction bases not matched to a gene: 10. This CDR3 has 18 residues. The CDR3 DNA sequence: TGTGCCAGCAGACCTAATGCCGGGACTAGCGGGGGCTCCTACGAGCAGTACTTC. Residues: CASRPNAGTSGGSYEQYF.

The chain uses TRBV13 and TRBJ1-2; 7 bases are a match to TRBD1. CDR1 PRHDT and CDR2 FYEKMQ come from the germline V gene (reference sequence). The CDR3 totals 13 residues. V dropped 3 bases and J dropped 4; count of bases not matched to a gene: 2. The CDR3 here is CASSLTGIYGYTF. CDR3 DNA: TGTGCCAGCAGCTTGACAGGGATCTATGGCTACACCTTC.

This CDR3 reads CASSLTGGMGSYEQYF. The CDR3 nucleotides read TGTGCCAGCAGTCTAACAGGGGGTATGGGCTCCTACGAGCAGTACTTC. This chain uses TRBV27 with TRBJ2-7; 8 bases map to TRBD1. V dropped 5 bases and J dropped 0; count of bases not matched to a gene: 9. Per germline, CDR1 MNHEY and CDR2 SMNVEV (reference sequence). This CDR3 has 16 residues.

This chain uses TRBV7-2 with TRBJ2-7; 7 bases align to TRBD1. V lost 1 base to trimming and J lost 2 bases; unmatched junction nucleotides: 2. CDR1 and CDR2 from the germline V gene are SGHTA and FQGNSA. The CDR3 has 14 residues. CDR3: CASSLDRGPYEQYF. The CDR3 region has the DNA TGTGCCAGCAGCTTAGATAGGGGGCCCTACGAGCAGTACTTC.

The gene calls are TRBV2 and TRBJ1-1, with 9 bases fitting TRBD1. The germline gives CDR1 SNHLY, CDR2 FYNNEI. This CDR3 contains 14 residues. After removal of 5 bases from V and 5 bases from J, the junction contained 6 bases not matched to a gene. The CDR3 loop is CASSPQGAETEAFF. CDR3 DNA: TGTGCCAGCAGTCCACAGGGGGCAGAAACTGAAGCTTTCTTT.

The rearrangement links TRBV15 to TRBJ2-5; D gene unclear. V shed 5 bases and J shed 2 bases, with 18 bases lying between them. The CDR3 runs 16 residues. CDR1 and CDR2 (germline): LNHNV, YYDKDF (reference sequence). CDR3 protein: CATSGTSGTLQETQYF. The CDR3, as DNA: TGTGCCACCAGCGGAACCTCAGGAACCTTACAAGAGACCCAGTACTTC.

The rearrangement joins TRBV27 to TRBJ1-2; TRBD1 agrees at 7 bases. Germline CDR1 MNHEY, CDR2 SMNVEV (reference sequence). The CDR3 has 17 residues. Germline trimming cut 2 bases from V and 5 bases from J; bases unmatched to any gene: 14. The CDR3 spells CASSLARQGSLTYGYTF. Written as DNA, the CDR3 is TGTGCCAGCAGTTTAGCGAGACAGGGATCGCTTACGTATGGCTACACCTTC.